Presented here are 13 T cell receptor beta chains from one specimen sequenced in a study of T cell responses to AZD1222 COVID-19 vaccine. The table came from immunoSEQ multiplex PCR; TCRdb's copy has only in-frame clones and leaves some out. The top ten clones hold about 6% of a sample with approximately 150,000 clones, roughly 87% of them seen once. The input for sequencing was peripheral blood, taken 28 days after the second AZD1222 dose. The receptors shown here come from an adult who received the AZD1222 COVID-19 vaccine.

The chain joins TRBV19 to TRBJ2-3, with D hard to call. Germline V CDR1 and CDR2: LNHDA, SQIVND (reference sequence). The CDR3 is 12 amino acids. Trimming removed 5 bases at V and 6 bases at J, with 9 bases between. CDR3 in DNA: TGTGCCAGTAGTGCGATTTGGGATACGCAGTATTTT. Protein: CASSAIWDTQYF.

V gene TRBV30 combines with J gene TRBJ1-5; a weak D match, TRBD1 (5 bases). The CDR3 covers 13 residues. V gave up 2 bases and J gave up 7 bases, with 12 bases separating them. Germline CDR1 reads GTSNPN; CDR2 reads SVGIG (reference sequence). The CDR3 sequence: CAWSRGLEQPQHF. The DNA of the CDR3 is TGTGCCTGGAGTCGGGGCTTGGAACAGCCCCAGCATTTT.

In its sample, this clone was seen once. CDR3 nucleotides: TGTGCCTGTGACAAGGCGGGCCTCACTGAAGCTTTCTTT. Amino acid sequence: CACDKAGLTEAFF. V gene TRBV30 combines with J gene TRBJ1-1; D gene unclear. The germline V gene has CDR1 GTSNPN and CDR2 SVGIG (reference sequence). The CDR3 loop spans 13 amino acids. V was pared by 6 bases and J by 4 bases, with 15 bases between.

The V and J genes are TRBV27 and TRBJ1-5; TRBD1 is a possible D gene (6 bases). V lost 3 bases and J 5 bases, leaving 11 bases between the germline ends. CDR3 size: 14 residues. Per germline, CDR1 MNHEY and CDR2 SMNVEV (reference sequence). The CDR3 sequence is CASSFDRNYQPQHF. CDR3 nucleotides: TGTGCCAGCAGTTTCGACAGGAACTATCAGCCCCAGCATTTT.

The chain couples TRBV9 to TRBJ2-7; TRBD1 agrees at 9 bases. The V gene end was trimmed by 3 bases and the J gene end by 5 bases; junction bases not matched to a gene: 6. Germline V gives CDR1 SGDLS, CDR2 YYNGEE. The CDR3 is made up of 14 amino acids. The CDR3 loop reads CASSAGDRVNEQYF. The CDR3 DNA reads TGTGCCAGCAGCGCTGGGGACAGGGTAAACGAGCAGTACTTC.

V and J are TRBV29-1 and TRBJ1-2, with TRBD1 matching 9 bases. Unmatched junction bases numbered 6, after V lost 7 bases and J lost 0 bases. Germline values: CDR1 SQVTM, CDR2 ANQGSEA. This CDR3 comprises 14 residues. CDR3 nucleotides: TGCAGCGGGGACAGGGACTTATCTAACTATGGCTACACCTTC. Residues: CSGDRDLSNYGYTF.

This sequence joins TRBV3-1 (or the pseudogene TRBV3-2) and TRBJ1-5; the D is unclear. CDR1 and CDR2 (germline): LGHDT, YNNKEL (reference sequence). This CDR3 region has 17 residues. The V and J ends lost 8 bases and 0 bases respectively, with 20 bases between them. CDR3 residues: CASPCAGGSYSNQPQHF. The DNA of the CDR3 is TGTGCCAGCCCGTGCGCAGGTGGGAGTTATAGCAATCAGCCCCAGCATTTT.

This chain connects TRBV10-3 to TRBJ2-3, with D unresolved. The CDR3 is 14 amino acids. V was clipped by 3 bases and J by 1 base, with 8 bases between them. Germline lookup yields CDR1 ENHRY and CDR2 SYGVKD. CDR3 sequence (DNA): TGTGCCATCAGTGACACGAGCGGCACAGATACGCAGTATTTT. As protein: CAISDTSGTDTQYF.

The gene calls are TRBV15 and TRBJ1-5; D remains ambiguous. The CDR3 extends over 15 amino acids. Trimming pared 5 bases from V and 2 bases from J, leaving 13 bases between. The V gene's germline CDR1 is LNHNV and CDR2 YYDKDF (reference sequence). DNA of the CDR3: TGTGCCACCAGCGGAACAGCGAAGGGCAATCAGCCCCAGCATTTT. Translated, it gives CATSGTAKGNQPQHF.

The genes are TRBV9 and TRBJ2-5; the D gene is possibly TRBD1 (6 bases). CDR3 length: 14 residues. V lost 4 bases and J lost 2, with 12 bases in between. From germline, CDR1 is SGDLS and CDR2 YYNGEE. CDR3 nucleotide sequence: TGTGCCAGCAGCAAAACTAGGGGGCAAGAGACCCAGTACTTC. It is translated as CASSKTRGQETQYF.

Only one count was recorded for this clone. This chain uses TRBV5-1 with TRBJ2-1; 12 bases map to TRBD1. The CDR3 length is 15 residues. Germline V gives CDR1 SGHRS, CDR2 YFSETQ. Unmatched junction bases numbered 6, after V lost 4 bases and J lost 7 bases. CDR3 protein: CASSTGTGGSNEQFF. CDR3 DNA: TGCGCCAGCAGCACCGGGACAGGGGGCTCTAATGAGCAGTTCTTC.

The V gene is TRBV10-3, the J gene TRBJ1-4; 8 bases line up with TRBD1. This CDR3 has 14 residues. CDR1 ENHRY and CDR2 SYGVKD come from the germline V gene. Unmatched junction bases numbered 9, after V lost 9 bases and J lost 6 bases. The CDR3 loop reads CAIRQGADHEKLFF. The CDR3 DNA follows: TGTGCCATAAGGCAGGGGGCAGATCATGAAAAACTGTTTTTT.

V and J are TRBV28 and TRBJ2-3; TRBD2 might be the D (5 bases). The germline V gene encodes CDR1 MDHEN and CDR2 SYDVKM. Trimming took 7 bases from V and 1 from J, leaving 15 bases between them. The CDR3 is 15 amino acids. The CDR3 reads CASTLTGSRTDTQYF. The CDR3 coding sequence is TGTGCCAGCACCCTTACGGGGTCGCGCACAGATACGCAGTATTTT.